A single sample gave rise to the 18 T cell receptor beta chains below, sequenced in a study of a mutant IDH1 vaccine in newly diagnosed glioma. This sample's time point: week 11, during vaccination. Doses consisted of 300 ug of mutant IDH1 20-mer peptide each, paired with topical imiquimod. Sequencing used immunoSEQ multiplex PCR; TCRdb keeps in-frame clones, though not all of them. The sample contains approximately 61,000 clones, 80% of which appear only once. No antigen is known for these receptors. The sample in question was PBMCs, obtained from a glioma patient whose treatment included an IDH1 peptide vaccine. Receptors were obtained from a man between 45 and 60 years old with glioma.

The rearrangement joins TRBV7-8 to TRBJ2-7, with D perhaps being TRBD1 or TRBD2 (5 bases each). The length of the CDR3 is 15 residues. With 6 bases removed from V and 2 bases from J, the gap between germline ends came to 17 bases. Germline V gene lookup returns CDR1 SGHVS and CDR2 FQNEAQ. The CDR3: CASSQNGAAAYEQYF. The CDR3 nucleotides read TGTGCCAGCAGTCAAAACGGGGCAGCCGCCTACGAGCAGTACTTC.

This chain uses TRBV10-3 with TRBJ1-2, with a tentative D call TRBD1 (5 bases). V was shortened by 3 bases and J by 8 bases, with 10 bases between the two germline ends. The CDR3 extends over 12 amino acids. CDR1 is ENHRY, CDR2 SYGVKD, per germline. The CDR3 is CAISEGGGGYTF. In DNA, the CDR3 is TGTGCCATCAGTGAAGGTGGGGGGGGCTACACCTTC.

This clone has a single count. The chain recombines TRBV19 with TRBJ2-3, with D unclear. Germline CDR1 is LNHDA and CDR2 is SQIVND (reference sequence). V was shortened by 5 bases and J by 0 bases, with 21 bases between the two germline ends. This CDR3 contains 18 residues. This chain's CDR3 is CASSSSPGSLISTDTQYF. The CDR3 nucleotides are TGTGCCAGTAGTTCCTCCCCCGGGTCATTGATTAGCACAGATACGCAGTATTTT.

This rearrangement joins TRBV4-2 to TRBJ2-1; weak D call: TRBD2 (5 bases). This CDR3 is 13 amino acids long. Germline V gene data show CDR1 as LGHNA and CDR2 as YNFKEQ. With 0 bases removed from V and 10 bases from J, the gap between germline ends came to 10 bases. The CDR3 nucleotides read TGTGCCAGCAGCCAAGAGGGTCCGGGGGAGCAGTTCTTC. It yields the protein CASSQEGPGEQFF.

DNA of the CDR3: TGTGCCAGCAGTGACCGCTTTGGCGGGGGGGCCTACAATGAGCAGTTCTTC. Residues: CASSDRFGGGAYNEQFF. This chain links TRBV25-1 with TRBJ2-1, with TRBD2 matching 9 bases. The CDR3 spans 17 residues. V shed 3 bases and J 2 bases; nucleotides not matched to a gene: 8. CDR1 is MGHDK and CDR2 is SYGVNS in the germline V gene.

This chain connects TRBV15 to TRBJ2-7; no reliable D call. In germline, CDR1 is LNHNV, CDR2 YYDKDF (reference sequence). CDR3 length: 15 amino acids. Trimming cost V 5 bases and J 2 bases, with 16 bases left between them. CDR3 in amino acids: CATSGPHHGTYEQYF. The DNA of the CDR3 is TGTGCCACCAGCGGCCCACATCACGGTACCTACGAGCAGTACTTC.

The CDR3 DNA reads TGTGCCAGCAGCTTAGGACTAGCGGGAGTCAGTCCCCAGTACTTC. Protein sequence: CASSLGLAGVSPQYF. This chain joins TRBV11-2 and TRBJ2-5; 12 nucleotides align to TRBD2. Germline values: CDR1 SGHAT, CDR2 FQNNGV. This CDR3 spans 15 amino acids. V gave up 1 base and J gave up 9 bases; unmatched junction bases: 6.

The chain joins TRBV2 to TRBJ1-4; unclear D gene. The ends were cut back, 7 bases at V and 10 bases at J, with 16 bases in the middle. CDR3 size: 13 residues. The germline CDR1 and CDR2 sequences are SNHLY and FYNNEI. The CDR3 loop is CASTTASVAKLFF. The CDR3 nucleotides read TGTGCCAGCACTACGGCCTCGGTCGCAAAACTGTTTTTT.

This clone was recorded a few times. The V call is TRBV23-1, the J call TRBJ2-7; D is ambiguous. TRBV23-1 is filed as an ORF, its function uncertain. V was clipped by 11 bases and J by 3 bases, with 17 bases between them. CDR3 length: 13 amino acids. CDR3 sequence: CAPRGKRSYEQYF. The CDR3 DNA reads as TGCGCCCCCCGTGGAAAACGAAGCTACGAGCAGTACTTC.

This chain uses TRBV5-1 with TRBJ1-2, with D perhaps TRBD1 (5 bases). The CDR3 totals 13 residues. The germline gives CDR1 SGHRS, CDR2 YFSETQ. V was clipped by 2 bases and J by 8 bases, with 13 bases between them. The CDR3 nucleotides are TGCGCCAGCAGCTTAAGCCAGGGTAGCGGCTACACCTTC. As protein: CASSLSQGSGYTF.

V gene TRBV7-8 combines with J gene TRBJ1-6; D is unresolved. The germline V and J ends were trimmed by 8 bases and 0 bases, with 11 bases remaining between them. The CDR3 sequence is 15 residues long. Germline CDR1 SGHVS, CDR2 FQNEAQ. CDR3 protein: CASCSGSSYNSPLHF. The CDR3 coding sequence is TGTGCCAGCTGCTCCGGGAGCTCCTATAATTCACCCCTCCACTTT.

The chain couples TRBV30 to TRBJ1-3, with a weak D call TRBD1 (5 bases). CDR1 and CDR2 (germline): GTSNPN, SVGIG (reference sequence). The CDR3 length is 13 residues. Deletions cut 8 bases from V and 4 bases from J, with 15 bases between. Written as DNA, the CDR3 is TGTGCCCCGGGTGGGGGACTCGGAAACACCATATATTTT. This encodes CAPGGGLGNTIYF.

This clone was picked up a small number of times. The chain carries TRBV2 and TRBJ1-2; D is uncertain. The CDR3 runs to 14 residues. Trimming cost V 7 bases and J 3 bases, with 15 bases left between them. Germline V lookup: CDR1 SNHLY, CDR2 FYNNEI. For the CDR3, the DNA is TGTGCCAGCACCTACGACCCCGGTGACTATGGCTACACCTTC. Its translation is CASTYDPGDYGYTF.

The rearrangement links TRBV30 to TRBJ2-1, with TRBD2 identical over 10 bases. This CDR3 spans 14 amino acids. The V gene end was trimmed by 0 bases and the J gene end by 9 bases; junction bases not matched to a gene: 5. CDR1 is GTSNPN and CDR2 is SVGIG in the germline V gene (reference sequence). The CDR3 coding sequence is TGTGCCTGGAGTGTAGCGGGGGGGTCGCTTGAGCAGTTCTTC. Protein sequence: CAWSVAGGSLEQFF.

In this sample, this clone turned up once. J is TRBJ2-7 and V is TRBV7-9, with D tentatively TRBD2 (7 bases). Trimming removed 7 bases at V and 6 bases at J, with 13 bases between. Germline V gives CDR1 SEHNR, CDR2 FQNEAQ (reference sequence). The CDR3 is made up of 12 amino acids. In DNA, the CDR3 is TGTGCCAGCACCTGGGGGGGCGGCGAGCAGTACTTC. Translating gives CASTWGGGEQYF.

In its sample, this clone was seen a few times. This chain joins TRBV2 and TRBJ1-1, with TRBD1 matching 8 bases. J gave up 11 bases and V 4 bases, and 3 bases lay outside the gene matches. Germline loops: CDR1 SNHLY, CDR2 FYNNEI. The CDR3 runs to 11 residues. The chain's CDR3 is CASSVRTGAFF. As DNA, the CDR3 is TGTGCCAGCAGTGTAAGGACAGGGGCTTTCTTT.

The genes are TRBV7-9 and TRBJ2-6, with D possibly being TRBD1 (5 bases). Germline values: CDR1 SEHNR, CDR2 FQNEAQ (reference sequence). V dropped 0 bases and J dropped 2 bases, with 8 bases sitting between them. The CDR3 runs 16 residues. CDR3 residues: CASSLASGTGANVLTF. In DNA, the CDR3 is TGTGCCAGCAGCTTAGCGTCAGGGACTGGGGCCAACGTCCTGACTTTC.

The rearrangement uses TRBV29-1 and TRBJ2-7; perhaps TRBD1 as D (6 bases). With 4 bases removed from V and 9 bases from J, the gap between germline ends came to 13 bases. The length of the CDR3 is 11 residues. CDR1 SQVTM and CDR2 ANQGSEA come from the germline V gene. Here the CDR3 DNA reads TGCAGCGTTGGACAGGCCAACGGGCAGTACTTC. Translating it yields CSVGQANGQYF.